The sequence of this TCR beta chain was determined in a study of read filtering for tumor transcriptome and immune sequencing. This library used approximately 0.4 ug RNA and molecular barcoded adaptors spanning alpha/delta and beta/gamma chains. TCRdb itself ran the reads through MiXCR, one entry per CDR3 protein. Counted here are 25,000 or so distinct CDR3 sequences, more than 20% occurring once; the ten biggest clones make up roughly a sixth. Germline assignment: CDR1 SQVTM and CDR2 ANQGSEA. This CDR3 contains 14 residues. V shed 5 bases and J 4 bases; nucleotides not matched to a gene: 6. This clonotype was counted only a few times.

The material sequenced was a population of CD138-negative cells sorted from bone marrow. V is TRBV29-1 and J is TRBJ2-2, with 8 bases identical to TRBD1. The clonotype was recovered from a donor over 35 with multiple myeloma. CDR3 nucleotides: TGCAGCGTTCCAGACAGGGGTGGCACCGGGGAGCTGTTTTTT. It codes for CSVPDRGGTGELFF.